Listed below are T cell receptor beta chains from one sample, sequenced in a study of T-cell memory formation after mild COVID-19. TCRdb passed the 5' RACE reads through MiXCR, listing each CDR3 protein once. The sample consists of hundreds of thousands of distinct CDR3 sequences, more than 15% of them appearing once. The sequencing input was PBMCs or a T cell subset sorted from them (not recorded which). The source of these receptors is a young man who had mild COVID-19 (a few samples of this study predate the infection). Cell type and time point are not known. The CDR3 runs from the conserved cysteine through the conserved F or W. The order of the fields is J gene, V gene, clone size, D gene, CDR3 DNA, CDR3 protein. The D gene is left open where the match is weak. Clone size is given for some rows only: seen once, a few or many times, or a class if the clone is expanded.

>TRBJ1-6|TRBV12-3/TRBV12-4|-|-
TGTGCCAGCAGTTTAGAGGTGGGTTCACCCCTCCACTTT
CASSLEVGSPLHF
>TRBJ2-2|TRBV7-3|once|TRBD1
TGTGCCAGCAGCTTAACGGGACAGGGGAACACCGGGGAGCTGTTTTTT
CASSLTGQGNTGELFF
>TRBJ2-2|TRBV28|few|TRBD2
TGTGCCAGCAGTTTACGTAGCGGGGGATCCACCGGGGAGCTGTTTTTT
CASSLRSGGSTGELFF
>TRBJ1-5|TRBV6-5|-|-
TGTGCCAGCAGTTACGACGTCGGTCAGCCCCAGCATTTT
CASSYDVGQPQHF
>TRBJ2-3|TRBV9|few|-
TGTGCCAGCAGCGTAGAGGGGAGAAGGGACCCCACAGATACGCAGTATTTT
CASSVEGRRDPTDTQYF
>TRBJ2-3|TRBV20-1|few|TRBD2
TGCAGTGCTAGTAGGTCTAGCGGGGGGAGAACAGATACGCAGTATTTT
CSASRSSGGRTDTQYF
>TRBJ1-2|TRBV5-4|-|-
TGTGCCAGCAGCTTGGTTATTCTCCAGGGGCGGGATGGCTACACCTTC
CASSLVILQGRDGYTF
>TRBJ1-6|TRBV6-5|-|-
TGTGCCAGCAGTTACTCGGGGGATGATTCACCCCTCCACTTT
CASSYSGDDSPLHF
>TRBJ1-5|TRBV4-3|few|-
TGCGCCAGCAGCCATTCGGAGGATCAGCCCCAGCATTTT
CASSHSEDQPQHF
>TRBJ2-7|TRBV7-6|-|-
TGTGCCAGCAGCTCAGGGACGAGAAACTACGAGCAGTACTTC
CASSSGTRNYEQYF
>TRBJ1-2|TRBV5-5|-|TRBD1
TGTGCCAGCAGCTTACTCCCGGGACAGAGCTATGGCTACACCTTC
CASSLLPGQSYGYTF
>TRBJ2-7|TRBV2|-|-
TGTGCCAGCAGTGAGCAATATGGGCCATCACTCGAGCAGTACTTC
CASSEQYGPSLEQYF
>TRBJ2-5|TRBV5-1|-|-
TGCGCCAGCGGCCCGGGGCGGGAGACCCAGTACTTC
CASGPGRETQYF
>TRBJ2-5|TRBV12-3/TRBV12-4|few|-
TGTGCCAGCAGTTTACTTGAGGGACCCCAACAAGAGACCCAGTACTTC
CASSLLEGPQQETQYF
>TRBJ2-7|TRBV12-3/TRBV12-4|few|-
TGTGCCAGCAGTTTTAGGTACGAGCAGTACTTC
CASSFRYEQYF
>TRBJ2-7|TRBV6-6|-|TRBD1
TGTGCCAGCAGATCGACAGGGAGCTCCTACGAGCAGTACTTC
CASRSTGSSYEQYF
>TRBJ2-5|TRBV12-3/TRBV12-4|-|-
TGTGCCAGCAGTGGGGACACCGAGGAGACCCAGTACTTC
CASSGDTEETQYF
>TRBJ1-1|TRBV20-1|few|TRBD1
TGCAGTGCTAGAGATAGTTCCAGGGGGGGTACTGAAGCTTTCTTT
CSARDSSRGGTEAFF
>TRBJ1-4|TRBV5-1|-|-
TGCGCCAGCAGCTTGCCGCCAGGGAATGAAAAACTGTTTTTT
CASSLPPGNEKLFF
>TRBJ2-2|TRBV9|-|-
TGTGCCAGCAGCGGACTAGAGTTCGGCACCGGGGAGCTGTTTTTT
CASSGLEFGTGELFF
>TRBJ2-7|TRBV5-1|many|TRBD2
TGCGCCAGCAGCTTTAGCGGGGGCTCCGAGCAGTACTTC
CASSFSGGSEQYF
>TRBJ2-5|TRBV5-1|many|-
TGCGCCAGCAGCTTGGTGGCTGTACAAGAGACCCAGTACTTC
CASSLVAVQETQYF
>TRBJ2-5|TRBV7-8|few|TRBD2
TGTGCCAGCAGCTTACATCGCGGGGGAAAACTCCAAGAGACCCAGTACTTC
CASSLHRGGKLQETQYF
>TRBJ1-1|TRBV7-8|many|-
TGTGCCAGCAGCTCCCTACAGGGTCCGAACACTGAAGCTTTCTTT
CASSSLQGPNTEAFF
>TRBJ2-3|TRBV27|many|-
TGTGCCAGCAGTCAAACTAGCTGGGCAGATACGCAGTATTTT
CASSQTSWADTQYF
>TRBJ2-7|TRBV3-1|many|-
TGTGCCAGCAGCCCTACTCCGACAGGTATAAAGTACTTC
CASSPTPTGIKYF
>TRBJ1-3|TRBV4-1|few|-
TGCGCCAGCAGCCAAGAGGGGGTGCCCAGCTCTGGAAACACCATATATTTT
CASSQEGVPSSGNTIYF
>TRBJ2-5|TRBV18|-|TRBD2
TGTGCCAGCTCATCGACAGCGGGGGAGACCCAGTACTTC
CASSSTAGETQYF
>TRBJ2-7|TRBV12-3/TRBV12-4|-|-
TGTGCCAGCAGGGGGTTTCTTCGTACAGAGTACGAGCAGTACTTC
CASRGFLRTEYEQYF
>TRBJ1-5|TRBV19|once|-
TGTGCCAGTAGTATGATGATGGGGAGCAATCAGCCCCAGCATTTT
CASSMMMGSNQPQHF
>TRBJ2-2|TRBV5-1|few|-
TGCGCCAGCAGCTTTATAGCTTCCGCCGGGGAGCTGTTTTTT
CASSFIASAGELFF
>TRBJ1-1|TRBV20-1|-|-
TGCAGTGCTAGGGGGACTTGGGACACTGAAGCTTTCTTT
CSARGTWDTEAFF
>TRBJ2-3|TRBV21-1|many|-
TGTGCCAGCAGCGACCGAGGGACAGGGGGTCCAGATACGCAGTATTTT
CASSDRGTGGPDTQYF
>TRBJ2-2|TRBV12-3/TRBV12-4|-|-
TGTGCCAGCACTCCCGGGACCTTCACCGGGGAGCTGTTTTTT
CASTPGTFTGELFF
>TRBJ2-5|TRBV4-1|few|TRBD1
TGCGCCAGCAGCCAGACCGGACAGGGTGGAGAGACCCAGTACTTC
CASSQTGQGGETQYF
>TRBJ2-1|TRBV11-2|few|-
TGTGCCAGCAGCATGAGTCCCGGATACAATGAGCAGTTCTTC
CASSMSPGYNEQFF
>TRBJ1-1|TRBV7-8|-|TRBD1
TGTGCCAGCAGCTTCCTCCAAACAGGGGGAGGCACTGAAGCTTTCTTT
CASSFLQTGGGTEAFF
>TRBJ2-3|TRBV29-1|many|TRBD2
TGCAGCGCCATGACTAGCGGGGAGAGCACAGATACGCAGTATTTT
CSAMTSGESTDTQYF
>TRBJ2-1|TRBV11-3|-|TRBD2
TGTGCCAGCAGCTTAGGAGATAGCGGGCCCTACAATGAGCAGTTCTTC
CASSLGDSGPYNEQFF
>TRBJ2-7|TRBV10-3|few|-
TGTGCCATCAGTGCCGCGGGGTCCTACGAGCAGTACTTC
CAISAAGSYEQYF
>TRBJ2-3|TRBV20-1|few|-
TGCAGTGCTAGAGATCCGATGGCTAGGCGAGGGACAGATACGCAGTATTTT
CSARDPMARRGTDTQYF
>TRBJ1-1|TRBV28|-|TRBD1
TGTGCCAGCAGCCCGGACAGGCTGGGTGAAGCTTTCTTT
CASSPDRLGEAFF
>TRBJ2-5|TRBV7-9|-|-
TGTGCCAGCAGCTTATATAGGAGGGAGACCCAGTACTTC
CASSLYRRETQYF
>TRBJ2-5|TRBV25-1|-|-
TGTGCCAGCAGGGGTTTCTCCGAGACCCAGTACTTC
CASRGFSETQYF
>TRBJ2-3|TRBV18|-|-
TGTGCCAGCTCACCACTGCGGGCAGCTAGCACAGATACGCAGTATTTT
CASSPLRAASTDTQYF
>TRBJ2-7|TRBV5-1|many|TRBD2
TGCGCCAGCAGCTTGGGACTAGCGGGTTCCTACGAGCAGTACTTC
CASSLGLAGSYEQYF
>TRBJ2-1|TRBV4-2|-|-
TGTGCCAGCAGCCAAGATCCCGGGGCGGATGAGCAGTTCTTC
CASSQDPGADEQFF
>TRBJ1-1|TRBV6-5|-|-
TGTGCAAGCAGTTACGGGGGTCCTGAAGCTTTCTTT
CASSYGGPEAFF
>TRBJ2-4|TRBV12-3/TRBV12-4|-|TRBD1
TGTGCCAGCAGTTTAAGGGGGCAACGCATTCAGTACTTC
CASSLRGQRIQYF
>TRBJ1-2|TRBV7-3|-|-
TGTGCCAGCAGCTTAACGGCCGGGGCCGGGGATGGCTACACCTTC
CASSLTAGAGDGYTF
>TRBJ2-7|TRBV4-2|-|-
TGTGCCAGCAGCCAAGAGACCCTCTACGAGCAGTACTTC
CASSQETLYEQYF
>TRBJ1-5|TRBV5-1|-|-
TGCGCCAGCAGCTGGGGGACGGAGCGCAATCAGCCCCAGCATTTT
CASSWGTERNQPQHF
>TRBJ2-3|TRBV7-2|-|TRBD2
TGTGCCAGCAGTACTAGCGGGGGCCTATACGGTAGCACAGATACGCAGTATTTT
CASSTSGGLYGSTDTQYF
>TRBJ1-3|TRBV12-3/TRBV12-4|many|TRBD1
TGTGCCAGCAGCCCAGGGGGGTCTGGAAACACCATATATTTT
CASSPGGSGNTIYF
>TRBJ1-3|TRBV4-2|-|-
TGTGCCAGCAGCCAAAACAGTCTCGGAAACACCATATATTTT
CASSQNSLGNTIYF
>TRBJ2-3|TRBV20-1|-|TRBD2
TGCAGTGCTTACCCGGGACTAGGAATTCGTACGCAGTATTTT
CSAYPGLGIRTQYF
>TRBJ2-1|TRBV4-1|few|-
TGCGCCAGCAGTATAGCGTGGGGCTCCTACAATGAGCAGTTCTTC
CASSIAWGSYNEQFF
>TRBJ1-1|TRBV6-6|few|-
TGTGCCAGCAGGACCGACACTGAAGCTTTCTTT
CASRTDTEAFF
>TRBJ2-4|TRBV29-1|-|-
TGCAGCGTTGTAGCAGGGGTGGGAGACATTCAGTACTTC
CSVVAGVGDIQYF
>TRBJ2-1|TRBV11-3|-|-
TGTGCCAGCAGCTTAGGGGGGGGCCATGAGCAGTTCTTC
CASSLGGGHEQFF